This T cell receptor (beta chain) was obtained from a study of control samples from healthy donors and cancer patients. Sequencing used immunoSEQ multiplex PCR; TCRdb keeps in-frame clones, though not all of them. The data hold some 160,000 clones, with about 94% observed a single time. This CDR3 contains 18 residues. CDR1 is ENHRY and CDR2 is SYGVKD in the germline V gene. The V gene end was trimmed by 4 bases and the J gene end by 1 base; junction bases not matched to a gene: 10. The chain is built from TRBV10-3 and TRBJ2-1; 10 bases line up with TRBD1. This TCR was sampled from a woman aged 40 to 50 in good health. The sequenced sample was blood. The DNA of the CDR3 is TGTGCCATCAGTGGGGGGGGACAGGGGAGTCGTTCCTACAATGAGCAGTTCTTC. Protein sequence: CAISGGGQGSRSYNEQFF.